These T cell receptor beta chains were read from a single sample in a study of blood T cells in healthy people across ages. TCRdb processed the 5' RACE reads anew with MiXCR; each CDR3 protein has one entry. The profile shows 700,000 to 900,000 distinct CDR3 sequences, approximately 24% of them singletons. These data also featured in a second study, about T cells of mothers and their children.

Sample: blood. These receptors were collected from a boy aged 10-17 years in good health. Each CDR3 is given with its conserved first and last residue. D genes are given only for firm matches. Clone size is given for some rows only: seen once, a few or many times, or a class if the clone is expanded.

D gene,V gene,J gene,clone size,CDR3 protein,CDR3 DNA
NA,TRBV20-1,TRBJ2-4,NA,CSARPEDIQYF,TGCAGTGCTAGACCTGAAGACATTCAGTACTTC
NA,TRBV6-1,TRBJ2-3,NA,CASSEVLKDTQYF,TGTGCCAGCAGTGAAGTACTAAAGGATACGCAGTATTTT
NA,TRBV29-1,TRBJ2-5,NA,CSVEDLQGRGQYF,TGCAGCGTTGAAGATCTTCAGGGGAGAGGCCAGTACTTC
TRBD2,TRBV29-1,TRBJ2-5,few,CSVDSASGGARRQETQYF,TGCAGCGTTGATTCCGCTAGCGGGGGGGCCAGACGGCAAGAGACCCAGTACTTC
NA,TRBV7-2,TRBJ2-2,few,CASSLTDASTGELFF,TGTGCCAGCAGCCTGACTGATGCCTCCACCGGGGAGCTGTTTTTT
TRBD1,TRBV12-3/TRBV12-4,TRBJ2-5,NA,CASSHRQGETQYF,TGTGCCAGCAGTCATAGACAGGGGGAGACCCAGTACTTC
TRBD1,TRBV6-2/TRBV6-3,TRBJ1-2,NA,CASRPSDRDYGYTF,TGTGCCAGCAGACCTTCCGACAGGGACTATGGCTACACCTTC
TRBD2,TRBV9,TRBJ2-1,few,CASGGLADNEQFF,TGTGCCAGCGGGGGACTAGCGGACAATGAGCAGTTCTTC
NA,TRBV12-3/TRBV12-4,TRBJ2-5,few,CASSLVVGGETQYF,TGTGCCAGCAGTTTAGTGGTGGGGGGTGAGACCCAGTACTTC
TRBD2,TRBV2,TRBJ2-1,NA,CASSVERGSYNEQFF,TGTGCCAGCAGTGTTGAGCGGGGGAGCTACAATGAGCAGTTCTTC